The source of this T cell receptor (beta chain) is a study of tumor T cells in aggressive B-cell lymphoma. Here immunoSEQ multiplex PCR was the method, and the copy in TCRdb shows in-frame clones only, minus some. This sample yields some 5,700 clones, of which roughly 80% are seen a single time; about 3% belongs to the top ten. The CDR3 contains 14 residues. V gave up 5 bases and J gave up 6 bases; unmatched junction bases: 8. CDR1 and CDR2 from the germline V gene are SGHDN and FVKESK. Specimen: tumor tissue. The receptor's source is an adult with diffuse large B cell lymphoma. The genes are TRBV14 and TRBJ1-2; 8 positions match TRBD1. CDR3: CASSSQGVVNGYTF. The CDR3 DNA reads as TGTGCCAGCAGCTCACAGGGGGTAGTGAATGGCTACACCTTC.